This T cell receptor beta chain was obtained from a study of tumor and adjacent non-tumor tissue in lung cancer. About the study: Patients were aged roughly 30 to 76, 10 men and roughly 5 women, stage I to III. Each sample yielded approximately 4 million productive TCRbeta reads on average.

Turning to this clonotype: Germline and junction disagree at one end, which may indicate a read error.

A modified ARM-PCR protocol with three rounds of nested PCR amplified TCRbeta. Via MiXCR, TCRdb re-called the multiplex PCR reads, giving one row per CDR3 protein. The top ten clones hold about 50% of a sample with 43,000 or so distinct CDR3 sequences, 60% of them seen once. Per the germline V gene, CDR1 is SNHLY and CDR2 is FYNNEI. The CDR3 spans 18 residues. The template was RNA from unsorted bulk tissue. More than 3 cm separated this lung sample from the edge of the tumor. The chain joins TRBV2 to TRBJ2-1, with TRBD2 matching 14 bases. This clonotype was sampled from a man aged 45-65 years with non-small cell lung cancer. The sequenced sample was distant non-tumor lung tissue. CDR3 region: CASSARLAGGAHNNEQFF. The CDR3, as DNA: TGTGCGAGCAGTGCAAGACTAGCGGGAGGGGCTCATAACAATGAGCAGTTCTTC.